A selection of T cell receptor beta chains follows, all from one sample in a study of cytomegalovirus exposure and HLA in healthy donors. Profiled with immunoSEQ multiplex PCR; TCRdb holds only in-frame clones, not every one. Of 150,000 or so clones in the sample, roughly 80% were seen once. The sample consisted of PBMCs. The origin of the receptors is a man aged 35 to 55 in good health and CMV-seronegative. Each CDR3 is given with its conserved first and last residue. Fields, in order: clone size, J gene, D gene, V gene, CDR3 length, CDR3 protein, CDR3 DNA. A D gene is named only where the DNA matches it firmly. Size values are once, few and many counts, or a class for expanded clones, and some rows have none.

>NA|TRBJ2-5|NA|TRBV27|13
CASSFIPPETQYF
TGTGCCAGCAGTTTCATCCCCCCAGAGACCCAGTACTTC
>NA|TRBJ2-5|NA|TRBV6-1|16
CASSEESGFDIETQYF
TGTGCCAGCAGTGAAGAATCAGGGTTCGATATTGAGACCCAGTACTTC
>few|TRBJ1-2|TRBD1|TRBV18|15
CASSSTGGADYGYTF
TGTGCCAGCTCATCTACAGGGGGCGCGGACTATGGCTACACCTTC
>NA|TRBJ2-1|NA|TRBV30|10
CVERNNEQFF
TGTGTGGAGAGGAACAATGAGCAGTTCTTC
>NA|TRBJ1-1|TRBD1|TRBV18|15
CASSHQDRDDTEAFF
TGTGCCAGCTCACACCAGGACAGGGACGACACTGAAGCTTTCTTT
>NA|TRBJ1-3|NA|TRBV4-3|18
CASSQDPLRRGSGNTIYF
TGCGCCAGCAGCCAAGATCCCTTGAGAAGGGGCTCTGGAAACACCATATATTTT
>NA|TRBJ2-7|TRBD1|TRBV5-6|18
CASSLDPVSGQGSYEQYF
TGTGCCAGCAGCTTGGATCCCGTCTCGGGACAGGGATCCTACGAGCAGTACTTC
>NA|TRBJ2-1|NA|TRBV2|18
CASSEATIIGGPYNEQFF
TGTGCCAGCAGTGAAGCGACTATCATCGGGGGACCCTACAATGAGCAGTTCTTC
>NA|TRBJ1-2|NA|TRBV11-2|13
CASSLAGNYGYTF
TGTGCCAGCAGCTTAGCGGGGAACTATGGCTACACCTTC
>NA|TRBJ2-1|TRBD2|TRBV2|17
CASNPKRAGGGTNEQFF
TGTGCCAGCAACCCAAAGAGGGCGGGGGGGGGTACGAATGAGCAGTTCTTC
>NA|TRBJ1-3|NA|TRBV5-4|14
CASSLQGSGNTIYF
TGTGCCAGCAGCCTACAGGGCTCTGGAAACACCATATATTTT
>NA|TRBJ2-5|TRBD1|TRBV29-1|15
CSVVGTAGIQETQYF
TGCAGCGTTGTGGGGACAGCAGGGATTCAAGAGACCCAGTACTTC
>NA|TRBJ1-1|TRBD1|TRBV7-9|16
CASRPRQGAGVTEAFF
TGTGCCAGCAGGCCCCGACAGGGGGCGGGTGTCACTGAAGCTTTCTTT
>NA|TRBJ1-1|NA|TRBV5-6|15
CASSLGEVSLGKAFF
TGTGCCAGCAGCCTCGGCGAAGTATCGCTCGGGAAAGCTTTCTTT
>NA|TRBJ2-7|TRBD1|TRBV4-3|15
CASSQAGTGFNEQYF
TGCGCCAGCAGCCAAGCCGGGACAGGGTTCAACGAGCAGTACTTC
>NA|TRBJ1-2|NA|TRBV5-1|14
CASSLSGGTYGYTF
TGCGCCAGCAGCTTGTCGGGGGGCACCTATGGCTACACCTTC
>once|TRBJ1-5|TRBD1|TRBV7-2|16
CASGRGTGGQGQPQHF
TGTGCCAGCGGACGGGGCACAGGGGGCCAGGGGCAGCCCCAGCATTTT
>NA|TRBJ1-6|NA|TRBV27|14
CASRSTDYNSPLHF
TGTGCCAGCAGGTCGACAGACTATAATTCACCCCTCCACTTT
>NA|TRBJ2-3|NA|TRBV18|14
CASSPQGGTDTQYF
TGTGCCAGCTCACCACAAGGAGGCACAGATACGCAGTATTTT
>NA|TRBJ1-1|TRBD1|TRBV19|14
CASSFDRGNTEAFF
TGTGCCAGTAGTTTCGACAGGGGAAACACTGAAGCTTTCTTT
>NA|TRBJ1-4|NA|TRBV2|15
CASNSQDSRNEKLFF
TGTGCCAGCAATTCCCAGGACAGCCGTAATGAAAAACTGTTTTTT
>once|TRBJ2-7|TRBD2|TRBV4-1|16
CASSHGLAGGSYEQYF
TGCGCCAGCAGCCATGGACTAGCGGGGGGGAGCTACGAGCAGTACTTC
>NA|TRBJ1-2|NA|TRBV9|13
CASSVAQGFGYTF
TGTGCCAGCAGCGTAGCTCAGGGCTTCGGCTACACCTTC
>NA|TRBJ1-2|NA|TRBV6-5|13
CASRLSGFRSYTF
TGTGCCAGCAGACTTTCAGGGTTTAGGAGCTACACCTTC
>NA|TRBJ2-1|TRBD2|TRBV11-3|16
CASSLYSGVSYNEQFF
TGTGCCAGCAGCTTATACAGCGGGGTATCCTACAATGAGCAGTTCTTC
>NA|TRBJ1-2|NA|TRBV4-3|16
CASSQDRGGQSYGYTF
TGCGCCAGCAGCCAAGATAGGGGAGGTCAAAGCTATGGCTACACCTTC
>NA|TRBJ1-1|NA|TRBV7-2|12
CASSRGNTEAFF
TGTGCCAGCAGCCGGGGGAACACTGAAGCTTTCTTT
>NA|TRBJ2-1|TRBD2|TRBV7-9|19
CASSPRGTSGGPLGNEQFF
TGTGCCAGCAGCCCGAGGGGGACTAGCGGGGGGCCGCTAGGCAATGAGCAGTTCTTC
>NA|TRBJ1-6|NA|TRBV30|16
CAWSVSSSSYNSPLHF
TGTGCCTGGAGTGTGAGCTCGAGCTCCTATAATTCACCCCTCCACTTT
>few|TRBJ2-7|TRBD2|TRBV2|17
CASSEKSLAGGLGEQYF
TGTGCCAGCAGTGAAAAGTCACTAGCGGGGGGACTGGGCGAGCAGTACTTC
>NA|TRBJ1-4|TRBD1|TRBV27|15
CASSPTGQGWEKLFF
TGTGCCAGCAGTCCCACGGGACAGGGATGGGAAAAACTGTTTTTT
>few|TRBJ1-2|NA|TRBV18|16
CASAAGGPDFNYGYTF
TGTGCCAGCGCGGCGGGGGGCCCCGATTTTAACTATGGCTACACCTTC
>once|TRBJ1-1|NA|TRBV7-6|14
CASSFRLEGSEAFF
TGTGCCAGCAGCTTCCGACTGGAGGGGTCTGAAGCTTTCTTT
>once|TRBJ2-7|TRBD2|TRBV11-2|12
CASSLVGGEQYF
TGTGCCAGCAGCTTAGTGGGGGGGGAGCAGTACTTC
>NA|TRBJ2-2|TRBD1|TRBV11-2|15
CASSAMTGRTGELFF
TGTGCCAGCAGCGCTATGACAGGGCGGACCGGGGAGCTGTTTTTT
>NA|TRBJ1-6|TRBD1|TRBV9|14
CASSDRDSYSPLHF
TGTGCCAGCAGCGACCGGGACAGTTATTCACCCCTCCACTTT
>NA|TRBJ2-5|TRBD2|TRBV5-1|14
CASSLTSPRETLYF
TGCGCCAGCAGCCTGACTAGCCCGAGGGAGACCCTGTACTTC
>NA|TRBJ1-6|NA|TRBV5-1|15
CASTPVEGGNSPLHF
TGCGCCAGCACCCCGGTTGAGGGAGGTAATTCACCCCTCCACTTT
>NA|TRBJ2-7|NA|TRBV11-2|12
CASSASGVEQYF
TGTGCCAGCAGCGCTTCAGGGGTTGAGCAGTACTTC
>NA|TRBJ1-4|NA|TRBV5-1|18
CASSLEGGQSATNEKLFF
TGCGCCAGCAGCTTGGAGGGGGGGCAGAGTGCAACTAATGAAAAACTGTTTTTT
>few|TRBJ2-5|NA|TRBV2|15
CASSVSGMGRETQYF
TGTGCCAGCAGTGTATCAGGGATGGGTAGGGAGACCCAGTACTTC
>few|TRBJ1-5|NA|TRBV7-9|15
CASSPGQGSNQPQHF
TGTGCCAGCAGCCCTGGGCAGGGTAGCAATCAGCCCCAGCATTTT
>NA|TRBJ1-4|NA|TRBV28|14
CASTSRATNEKLFF
TGTGCCAGCACCTCCAGGGCAACTAATGAAAAACTGTTTTTT